The next 27 T cell receptor beta chains were all read from a single sample in a study of tumor and adjacent non-tumor tissue in lung cancer. A modified ARM-PCR protocol with three rounds of nested PCR amplified TCRbeta. TCRdb itself ran the multiplex PCR reads through MiXCR, one entry per CDR3 protein. The sample yields tens of thousands of distinct CDR3 sequences, about 55% seen once. RNA was extracted from bulk tissue without any cell sorting. This non-tumor lung sample came from over 3 cm beyond the tumor edge. Input material: distant non-tumor lung tissue. Receptor source: a man in his 70s with non-small cell lung cancer.

This clonotype was counted at least ten times. CDR3 coding DNA: TGTGCCAGCAGTTTCTCCACCTACGAGCAGTACTTC. As protein: CASSFSTYEQYF. This chain links TRBV28 with TRBJ2-7; D is unresolved. The CDR3 length is 12 residues. CDR1 is MDHEN and CDR2 is SYDVKM in the germline V gene. Trimming cost V 3 bases and J 2 bases, with 5 bases left between them. Full variable domain (remainder filled in from reference TRBV28 and TRBJ2-7): DVKVTQSSRYLVKRTGEKVFLECVQDMDHENMFWYRQDPGLGLRLIYFSYDVKMKEKGDIPEGYSVSREKKERFSLILESASTNQTSMYLCASSFSTYEQYFGPGTRLTVT.

In its sample, this clonotype was seen many times. The chain employs TRBV13 and TRBJ2-5; TRBD2 agrees at 7 bases. The CDR3 sequence is 13 residues long. Losses at the gene ends were 5 bases for V and 5 bases for J; bases not matched to a gene: 5. Germline lookup yields CDR1 PRHDT and CDR2 FYEKMQ (reference sequence). The CDR3 sequence is CASSPWGGETQYF. CDR3 nucleotide sequence: TGTGCCAGCAGCCCCTGGGGGGGGGAGACCCAGTACTTC.

This clonotype was recorded only once. A much more abundant neighbour one base away suggests this may be a read error. The rearrangement joins TRBV12-3 or TRBV12-4 to TRBJ1-5; 8 bases fit TRBD1. Trimming cost V 8 bases and J 5 bases; bases outside gene matches: 11. The CDR3 covers 15 residues. The CDR3 region has the DNA TGTGCCAGCGGTGCTACAGGGGGAAGGTATCAGCCCCAGCATTTT. Encoded protein: CASGATGGRYQPQHF.

This clonotype was counted ten times or more. The chain combines TRBV5-4 with TRBJ2-2, with D uncertain. CDR1 SGHNT and CDR2 YYREEE come from the germline V gene (reference sequence). The length of the CDR3 is 14 residues. With 4 bases removed from V and 6 bases from J, the gap between germline ends came to 13 bases. The CDR3 reads CASSLYSMAGELFF. As DNA, the CDR3 is TGTGCCAGCAGCCTCTATAGTATGGCCGGGGAGCTGTTTTTT.

This clonotype was counted at least ten times. The gene calls are TRBV12-3 or TRBV12-4 and TRBJ1-3; perhaps TRBD1 as D (5 bases). This CDR3 spans 13 amino acids. Trimming removed 7 bases at V and 8 bases at J, with 15 bases between. As DNA, the CDR3 is TGTGCCAGCAATCTAAGGGGACGAGACACCATATATTTT. It codes for CASNLRGRDTIYF.

With regard to this clonotype: One junction end disagrees with the germline gene, perhaps due to a read error. V usage is TRBV5-5 and J usage is TRBJ1-6, with no clear D. The CDR3 runs 15 residues. Germline assignment: CDR1 SGHKS and CDR2 YYEKEE (reference sequence). In DNA, the CDR3 is TGTGCCAGCAGCCCGACTTTGGCTGGTGGTCGCTCCCTCAACTTT. Translating gives CASSPTLAGGRSLNF. Drawing the rest from reference TRBV5-5 and TRBJ1-6, the complete variable domain is DAGVTQSPTHLIKTRGQQVTLRCSPISGHKSVSWYQQVLGQGPQFIFQYYEKEERGRGNFPDRFSARQFPNYSSELNVNALLLGDSALYLCASSPTLAGGRSLNFGNGTRLTVT.

The chain recombines TRBV20-1 with TRBJ1-4; the match to TRBD1 covers 7 bases. Per the germline V gene, CDR1 is DFQATT and CDR2 is SNEGSKA (reference sequence). The trim removed 2 bases at V and 2 bases at J, leaving 8 bases unmatched. This CDR3 is 16 amino acids long. The CDR3 protein is CSARRGLGITNEKLFF. In DNA, the CDR3 is TGCAGTGCTAGAAGGGGGCTAGGTATCACTAATGAAAAACTGTTTTTT.

Note on this clonotype: Mismatch with germline at one junction end may stem from a read error. The CDR3 DNA follows: TGTGGCAGCAGTAGCCTTGTACAGGGGTTCGGTAACTATGGCTACACCTTC. Translated, it gives CGSSSLVQGFGNYGYTF. The rearrangement links TRBV28 to TRBJ1-2; TRBD1 agrees at 7 bases. Germline CDR1 MDHEN, CDR2 SYDVKM. The CDR3 totals 17 residues.

The sample holds many counts of this clonotype. The rearrangement uses TRBV29-1 and TRBJ1-2; 8 nucleotides align to TRBD1. The CDR3 runs to 17 residues. V lost 3 bases, J lost 5 bases, and 17 bases stayed unmatched. In germline, CDR1 is SQVTM, CDR2 ANQGSEA. Here the CDR3 reads CSVDSAQGAKKLYGYTF. In DNA form, the CDR3 reads TGCAGCGTTGACTCGGCCCAGGGGGCTAAGAAACTATATGGCTACACCTTC. Full variable domain (missing parts from reference TRBV29-1 and TRBJ1-2): SAVISQKPSRDICQRGTSLTIQCQVDSQVTMMFWYRQQPGQSLTLIATANQGSEATYESGFVIDKFPISRPNLTFSTLTVSNMSPEDSSIYLCSVDSAQGAKKLYGYTFGSGTRLTVV.

The chain is built from TRBV11-3 and TRBJ2-4; D call uncertain. This CDR3 comprises 16 residues. Looked up from germline, CDR1 is SGHNT and CDR2 is YENEEA. Trimming cost V 5 bases and J 2 bases, with 16 bases left between them. CDR3 in amino acids: CASSLNKGNSKNIQYF. CDR3 nucleotide sequence: TGTGCCAGCAGCCTGAACAAGGGTAACTCCAAAAACATTCAGTACTTC.

Ten or more counts support this clonotype. V gene TRBV5-1 combines with J gene TRBJ1-2; TRBD1 is a possible D gene (5 bases). Germline-derived CDR1 and CDR2 are SGHRS and YFSETQ. The CDR3 is 13 amino acids. V was cut by 0 bases and J by 8 bases, with 11 bases left in between. Here the CDR3 DNA reads TGCGCCAGCAGCTTGGGTCAGGGAAACGGCTACACCTTC. As protein: CASSLGQGNGYTF.

A note on this clonotype: The junction shows a germline mismatch at one end, possibly a read error. The chain carries TRBV6-6 and TRBJ1-6; tentatively, D is TRBD1 (6 bases). The germline V gene has CDR1 MNHNY and CDR2 SVGAGI (reference sequence). The CDR3 length is 14 residues. Here the CDR3 reads CASSLPGVGSPLHF. For the CDR3, the DNA is TGTGCAAGCAGTTTACCAGGGGTAGGTTCACCTCTCCACTTT.

This clonotype was observed at least ten times. J is TRBJ2-4 and V is TRBV5-6; a possible D gene is TRBD1 (7 bases). Germline V CDR1 and CDR2: SGHDT, YYEEEE. This CDR3 contains 13 residues. V shed 2 bases and J shed 8 bases, with 11 bases lying between them. The CDR3 bases are TGTGCCAGCAGCTTTGACAGGGAGGACATTCAGTACTTC. As protein: CASSFDREDIQYF.

Regarding this clonotype: A read error may explain this, as a much larger clone is one base away. V gene TRBV5-6 combines with J gene TRBJ2-7; D is unresolved. The germline V gene encodes CDR1 SGHDT and CDR2 YYEEEE. V lost 7 bases and J lost 7, with 9 bases in between. The CDR3 contains 10 residues. CDR3 nucleotide sequence: TGTGCCAGCCGACTGGGGGAGCAGTACTTC. Its translation: CASRLGEQYF.

A few counts support this clonotype. Mismatch with germline at one junction end may stem from a read error. The chain combines TRBV28 with TRBJ1-2, with D possibly TRBD1 on 5 matching bases. The CDR3 loop spans 15 amino acids. Germline-derived CDR1 and CDR2 are MDHEN and SYDVKM. CDR3 residues: CASSPVGGTNYGYTF. In DNA, the CDR3 is TGTGCCAGCAGTCCTGTGGGAGGGACTAACTATGGTTACACCTTC.

Details on this clonotype: Mismatch with germline at one junction end may stem from a read error. This rearrangement joins TRBV11-3 to TRBJ1-1, with D maybe TRBD1 (5 bases). Germline V gene data show CDR1 as SGHNT and CDR2 as YENEEA. The CDR3 loop spans 16 amino acids. The CDR3 loop reads CASGRSWTNMNTEAFF. The CDR3, as DNA: TGTGCCAGCGGCCGCAGCTGGACAAATATGAATACTGAAGCTTTCTTT.

As to this clonotype: A read error is likely, as this CDR3 ends without the conserved phenylalanine or tryptophan. The chain links TRBV6-5 to TRBJ2-7, with a possible D match to TRBD2 (5 bases). CDR3 size: 11 residues. The germline V gene has CDR1 MNHEY and CDR2 SVGAGI. The CDR3 coding sequence is TGTGCAACCCGATTGGAGGACGAGCAGTACTCC. Encoded protein: CATRLEDEQYS.

This sequence joins TRBV5-1 and TRBJ2-7, with D tentatively TRBD2 (6 bases). The ends were cut back, 4 bases at V and 1 base at J, with 9 bases in the middle. CDR3 length equals 13 residues. Germline lookup yields CDR1 SGHRS and CDR2 YFSETQ. The CDR3 region has the DNA TGCGCCAGCAGCCCGGGGGAGTCCTACGAGCAGTACTTC. Amino acid sequence: CASSPGESYEQYF.

With respect to this clonotype: This may arise from a read error, as a much more abundant clone is one base away. The chain has TRBV28 and TRBJ1-5; 9 nucleotides match TRBD1. This CDR3 is 15 amino acids long. Germline assignment: CDR1 MDHEN and CDR2 SYDVKM. The CDR3 region is CASTDRGIGNQPQRF. The DNA of the CDR3 is TGTGCCAGCACCGACAGGGGGATAGGCAATCAGCCCCAGCGTTTT.

Many counts were recorded for this clonotype. V usage is TRBV5-6 and J usage is TRBJ1-5; TRBD1 agrees at 7 bases. In germline, CDR1 is SGHDT, CDR2 YYEEEE. The CDR3 sequence is 15 residues long. Trimming removed 4 bases from V and 3 bases from J; junction bases left unmatched: 7. The CDR3 region is CASSLWDRYNQPQHF. The CDR3 coding sequence is TGTGCCAGCAGCCTGTGGGACAGATACAATCAGCCCCAGCATTTT.

Note on this clonotype: Since a much larger clone is just one base distant, this may be a read error. The chain links TRBV7-8 to TRBJ2-1, with D possibly called TRBD1 or TRBD2 (6 bases each). The CDR3 loop spans 12 amino acids. Germline V gene sequence: CDR1 SGHVS, CDR2 FQNEAQ. The CDR3 DNA follows: TGTGCCAGCAGCTTAGCGAGGGGGGAGCTGTTCTTC. It is translated as CASSLARGELFF.

This clonotype turned up a few times. An end of the junction differs from the germline gene, which may be a read error. CDR3: CASSLGGRGDIQYF. CDR3 sequence (DNA): TGCGCCAGCAGCTTGGGGGGCAGGGGGGACATTCAGTATTTC. V is TRBV5-1 and J is TRBJ2-4, with D tentatively TRBD1 (7 bases). Germline CDR1 is SGHRS and CDR2 is YFSETQ. CDR3 length: 14 residues.

V usage is TRBV14 and J usage is TRBJ1-1; D unclear. This CDR3 spans 14 amino acids. Deletions cut 11 bases from V and 0 bases from J, with 16 bases between. CDR1 is SGHDN and CDR2 is FVKESK in the germline V gene. The DNA for the CDR3 is TGTGCCTGCAACCAAGGACCGATGAACACTGAAGCTTTCTTT. Amino acids: CACNQGPMNTEAFF.

The rearrangement uses TRBV5-1 and TRBJ2-2; D perhaps matches TRBD2 (6 bases). Germline V gene sequence: CDR1 SGHRS, CDR2 YFSETQ. This CDR3 has 14 residues. The germline V and J ends were trimmed by 1 base and 5 bases, with 9 bases remaining between them. CDR3 sequence reads: CASSLIRGTGELFF. As DNA, the CDR3 is TGCGCCAGCAGCTTGATCCGGGGGACCGGGGAGCTGTTTTTT.

Points on this clonotype: The CDR3 does not close with the conserved phenylalanine or tryptophan, likely indicating a read error. The V gene is TRBV7-9, the J gene TRBJ2-1; 9 bases match TRBD2. The V segment lost 0 bases and the J segment 8 bases; nucleotides outside the gene matches: 2. The CDR3 loop spans 14 amino acids. In germline, CDR1 is SEHNR, CDR2 FQNEAQ (reference sequence). The CDR3 DNA sequence: TGTGCCAGCAGCTTAGCGGGACTAGCCTATGAGCAGTTCATC. Residues: CASSLAGLAYEQFI.

The chain couples TRBV5-4 to TRBJ2-7; weak D call: TRBD2 (6 bases). Germline values: CDR1 SGHNT, CDR2 YYREEE (reference sequence). Trimming left V 4 bases short and J 4 bases short, with 6 bases between. There are 11 residues in the CDR3. CDR3 residues: CASSGGYEQYF. The CDR3 nucleotides are TGTGCCAGCAGCGGAGGGTACGAGCAGTACTTC.

This chain uses TRBV4-1 with TRBJ2-5, with 9 nucleotides matching TRBD2. J was trimmed by 5 bases and V by 1 base; bases with no gene match: 8. The CDR3 runs to 16 residues. Germline V gives CDR1 MGHRA, CDR2 YSYEKL. The CDR3 region has the DNA TGCGCCAGCAGCCAAGTTATAGCGGGGGCCCGCGAGACCCAGTACTTC. It codes for CASSQVIAGARETQYF.